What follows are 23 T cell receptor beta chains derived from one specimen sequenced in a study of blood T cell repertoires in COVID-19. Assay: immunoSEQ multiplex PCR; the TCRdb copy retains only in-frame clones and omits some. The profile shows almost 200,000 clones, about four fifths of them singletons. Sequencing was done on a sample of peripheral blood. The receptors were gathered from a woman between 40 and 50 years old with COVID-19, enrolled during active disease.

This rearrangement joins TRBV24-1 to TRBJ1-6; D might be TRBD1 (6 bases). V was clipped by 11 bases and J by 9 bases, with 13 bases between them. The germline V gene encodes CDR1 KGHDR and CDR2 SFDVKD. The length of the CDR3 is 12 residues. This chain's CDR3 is CAKSTGPSPLHF. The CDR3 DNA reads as TGTGCCAAATCGACAGGACCTTCACCCCTCCACTTT.

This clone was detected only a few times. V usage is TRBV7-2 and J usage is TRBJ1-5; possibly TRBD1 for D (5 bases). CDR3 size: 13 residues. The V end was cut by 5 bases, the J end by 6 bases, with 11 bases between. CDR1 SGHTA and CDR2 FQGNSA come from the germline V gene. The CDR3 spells CASSPRGGQPQHF. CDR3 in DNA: TGTGCCAGCAGCCCCCGGGGGGGTCAGCCCCAGCATTTT.

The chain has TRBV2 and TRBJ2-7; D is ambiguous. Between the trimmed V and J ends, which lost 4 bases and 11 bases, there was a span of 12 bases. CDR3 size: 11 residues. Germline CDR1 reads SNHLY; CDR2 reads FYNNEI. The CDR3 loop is CASSGLQVKYF. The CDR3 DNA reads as TGTGCCAGCAGTGGGTTGCAGGTTAAGTACTTC. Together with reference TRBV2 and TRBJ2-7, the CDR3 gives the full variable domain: EPEVTQTPSHQVTQMGQEVILRCVPISNHLYFYWYRQILGQKVEFLVSFYNNEISEKSEIFDDQFSVERPDGSNFTLKIRSTKLEDSAMYFCASSGLQVKYFGPGTRLTVT.

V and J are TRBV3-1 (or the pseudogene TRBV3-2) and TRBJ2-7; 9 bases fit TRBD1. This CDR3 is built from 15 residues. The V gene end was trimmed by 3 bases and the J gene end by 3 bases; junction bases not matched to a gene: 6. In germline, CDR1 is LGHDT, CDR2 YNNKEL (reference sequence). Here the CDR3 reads CASSQAGTGNYEQYF. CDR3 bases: TGTGCCAGCAGCCAGGCCGGGACAGGGAACTACGAGCAGTACTTC.

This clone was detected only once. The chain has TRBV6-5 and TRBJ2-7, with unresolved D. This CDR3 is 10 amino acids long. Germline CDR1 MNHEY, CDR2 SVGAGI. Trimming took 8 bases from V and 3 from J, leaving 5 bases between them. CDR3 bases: TGTGCCAGCTATAGCTACGAGCAGTACTTC. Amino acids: CASYSYEQYF.

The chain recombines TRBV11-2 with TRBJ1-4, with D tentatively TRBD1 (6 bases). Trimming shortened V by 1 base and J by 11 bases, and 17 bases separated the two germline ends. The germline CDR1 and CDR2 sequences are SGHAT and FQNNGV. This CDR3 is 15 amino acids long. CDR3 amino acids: CASSLALQGVRKLFF. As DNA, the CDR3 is TGTGCCAGCAGCTTAGCTCTACAGGGTGTACGGAAACTGTTTTTT. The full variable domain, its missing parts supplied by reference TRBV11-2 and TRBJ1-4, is EAGVAQSPRYKIIEKRQSVAFWCNPISGHATLYWYQQILGQGPKLLIQFQNNGVVDDSQLPKDRFSAERLKGVDSTLKIQPAKLEDSAVYLCASSLALQGVRKLFFGSGTQLSVL.

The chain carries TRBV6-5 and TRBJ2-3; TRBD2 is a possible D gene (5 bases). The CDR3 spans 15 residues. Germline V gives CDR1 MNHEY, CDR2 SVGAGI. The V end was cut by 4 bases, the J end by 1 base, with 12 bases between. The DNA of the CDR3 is TGTGCCAGCAGTTTCCTAGCTCGCCGCACAGATACGCAGTATTTT. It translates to CASSFLARRTDTQYF.

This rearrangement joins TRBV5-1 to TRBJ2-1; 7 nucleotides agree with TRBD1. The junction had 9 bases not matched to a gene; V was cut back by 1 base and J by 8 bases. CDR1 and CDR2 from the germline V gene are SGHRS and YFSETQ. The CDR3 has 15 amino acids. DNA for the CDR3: TGCGCCAGCAGCTTGATGGGAACAGGGGCCCATGAGCAGTTCTTC. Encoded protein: CASSLMGTGAHEQFF.

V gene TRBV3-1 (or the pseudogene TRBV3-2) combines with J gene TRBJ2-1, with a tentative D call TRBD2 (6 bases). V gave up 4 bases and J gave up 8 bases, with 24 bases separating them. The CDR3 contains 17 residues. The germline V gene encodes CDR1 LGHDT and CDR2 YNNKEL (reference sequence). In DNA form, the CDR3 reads TGTGCCAGCAGCCGAAGCCAGCGCGGGAAGTCGCTTCATGAGCAGTTCTTC. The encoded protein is CASSRSQRGKSLHEQFF.

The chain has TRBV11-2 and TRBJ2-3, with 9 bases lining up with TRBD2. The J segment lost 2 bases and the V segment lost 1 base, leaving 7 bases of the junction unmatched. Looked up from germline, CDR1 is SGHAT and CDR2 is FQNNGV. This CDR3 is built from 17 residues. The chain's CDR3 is CASSLVPSGGPTDTQYF. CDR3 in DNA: TGTGCCAGCAGCTTAGTCCCCAGCGGGGGGCCCACAGATACGCAGTATTTT.

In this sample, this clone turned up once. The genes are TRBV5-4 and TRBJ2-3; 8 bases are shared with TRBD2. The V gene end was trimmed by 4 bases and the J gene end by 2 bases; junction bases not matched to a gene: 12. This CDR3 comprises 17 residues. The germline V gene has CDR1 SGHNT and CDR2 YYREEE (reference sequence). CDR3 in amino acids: CASSPNTGTSYTDTQYF. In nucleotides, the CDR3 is TGTGCCAGCAGCCCAAATACCGGGACTAGTTACACAGATACGCAGTATTTT.

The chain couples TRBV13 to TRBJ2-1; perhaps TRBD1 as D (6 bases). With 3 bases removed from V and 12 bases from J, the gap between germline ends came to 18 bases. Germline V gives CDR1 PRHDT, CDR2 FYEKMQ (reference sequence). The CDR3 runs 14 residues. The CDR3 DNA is TGTGCCAGCAGCTTTTCCGGGGACAACCTAGGGCAGTTCTTC. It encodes CASSFSGDNLGQFF. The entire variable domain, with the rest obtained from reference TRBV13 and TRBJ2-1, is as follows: AAGVIQSPRHLIKEKRETATLKCYPIPRHDTVYWYQQGPGQDPQFLISFYEKMQSDKGSIPDRFSAQQFSDYHSELNMSSLELGDSALYFCASSFSGDNLGQFFGPGTRLTVL.

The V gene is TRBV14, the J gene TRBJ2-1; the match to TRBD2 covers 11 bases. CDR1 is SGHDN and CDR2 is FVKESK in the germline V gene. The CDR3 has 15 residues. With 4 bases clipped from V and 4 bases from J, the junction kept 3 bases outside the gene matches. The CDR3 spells CASSRSGGVYNEQFF. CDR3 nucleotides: TGTGCCAGCAGCCGTAGCGGGGGGGTTTACAATGAGCAGTTCTTC.

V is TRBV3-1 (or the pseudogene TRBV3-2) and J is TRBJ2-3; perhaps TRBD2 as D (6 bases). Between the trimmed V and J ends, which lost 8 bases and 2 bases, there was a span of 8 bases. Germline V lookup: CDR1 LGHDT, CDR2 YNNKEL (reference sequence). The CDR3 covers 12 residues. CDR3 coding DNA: TGTGCCAGCGGACTATACACAGATACGCAGTATTTT. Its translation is CASGLYTDTQYF.

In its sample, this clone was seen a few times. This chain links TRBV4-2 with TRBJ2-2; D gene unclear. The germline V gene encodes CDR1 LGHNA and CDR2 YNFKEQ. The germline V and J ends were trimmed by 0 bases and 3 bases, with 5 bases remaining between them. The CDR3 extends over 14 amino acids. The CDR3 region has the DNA TGTGCCAGCAGCCAAGATATAGACACCGGGGAGCTGTTTTTT. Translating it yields CASSQDIDTGELFF.

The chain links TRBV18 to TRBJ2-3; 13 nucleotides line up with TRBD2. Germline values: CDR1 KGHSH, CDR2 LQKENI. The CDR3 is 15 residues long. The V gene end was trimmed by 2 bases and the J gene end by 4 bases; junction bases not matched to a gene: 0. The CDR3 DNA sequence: TGTGCCAGCTCACCAGGACTAGCGGGGGCAGATACGCAGTATTTT. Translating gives CASSPGLAGADTQYF.

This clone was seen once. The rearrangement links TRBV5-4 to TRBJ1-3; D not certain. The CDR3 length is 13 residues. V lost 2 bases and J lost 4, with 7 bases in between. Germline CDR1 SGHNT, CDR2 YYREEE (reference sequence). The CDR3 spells CASSLPGGNTIYF. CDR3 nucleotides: TGTGCCAGCAGCTTACCTGGCGGAAACACCATATATTTT.

This chain's CDR3 is CASSFGEGRGYGYTF. CDR3 coding DNA: TGTGCCAGCAGCTTTGGGGAGGGGCGGGGCTATGGCTACACCTTC. The rearrangement uses TRBV11-2 and TRBJ1-2; D may be TRBD1 (5 bases). CDR3 size: 15 residues. Trimming stripped 3 bases from V and 4 bases from J, with 15 bases between. Per the germline V gene, CDR1 is SGHAT and CDR2 is FQNNGV.

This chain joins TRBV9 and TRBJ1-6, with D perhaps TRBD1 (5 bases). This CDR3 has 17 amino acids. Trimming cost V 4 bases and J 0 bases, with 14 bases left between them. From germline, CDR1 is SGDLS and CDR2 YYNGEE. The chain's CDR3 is CASSPTALSSYNSPLHF. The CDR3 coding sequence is TGTGCCAGCAGCCCGACAGCGCTGAGCTCCTATAATTCACCCCTCCACTTT.

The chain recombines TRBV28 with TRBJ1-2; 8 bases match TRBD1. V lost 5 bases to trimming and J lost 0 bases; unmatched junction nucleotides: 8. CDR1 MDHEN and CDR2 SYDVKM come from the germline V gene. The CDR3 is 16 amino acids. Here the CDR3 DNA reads TGTGCCAGCAGTGAACAGGGGGGCCTCACTAACTATGGCTACACCTTC. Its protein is CASSEQGGLTNYGYTF.

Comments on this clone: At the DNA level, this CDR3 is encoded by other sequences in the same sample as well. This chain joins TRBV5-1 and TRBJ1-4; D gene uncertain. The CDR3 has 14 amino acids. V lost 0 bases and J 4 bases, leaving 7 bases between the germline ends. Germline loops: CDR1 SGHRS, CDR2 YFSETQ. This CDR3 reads CASSLGGGNEKLFF. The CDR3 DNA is TGCGCCAGCAGCTTGGGGGGAGGTAATGAAAAACTGTTTTTT.

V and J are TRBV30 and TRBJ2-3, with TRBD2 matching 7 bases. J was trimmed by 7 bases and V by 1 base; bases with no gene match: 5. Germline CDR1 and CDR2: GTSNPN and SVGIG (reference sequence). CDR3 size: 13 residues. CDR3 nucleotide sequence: TGTGCCTGGAGTGGGGGAGGGCCAAATACGCAGTATTTT. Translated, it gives CAWSGGGPNTQYF. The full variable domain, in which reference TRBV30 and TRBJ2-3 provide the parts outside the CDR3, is SQTIHQWPATLVQPVGSPLSLECTVEGTSNPNLYWYRQAAGRGLQLLFYSVGIGQISSEVPQNLSASRPQDRQFILSSKKLLLSDSGFYLCAWSGGGPNTQYFGPGTRLTVL.

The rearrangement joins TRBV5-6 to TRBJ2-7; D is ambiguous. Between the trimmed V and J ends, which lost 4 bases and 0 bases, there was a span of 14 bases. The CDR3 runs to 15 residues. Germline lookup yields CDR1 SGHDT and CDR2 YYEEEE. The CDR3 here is CASSPPRLSSYEQYF. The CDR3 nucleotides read TGTGCCAGCAGCCCCCCACGCCTTAGCTCCTACGAGCAGTACTTC.